Included here is one T cell receptor (beta chain) sequence, with context. Which antigen it targets is not known. Base qualities are missing; no much larger clone stands one base away. The library was obtained by the immunoSEQ multiplex PCR assay. Here the immuneACCESS table is served through TCRdb, limited to in-frame sequences with V and J called. Missing clones are a known gap in these copies; in checked studies unresolved V genes cover under half, and the rest lacks a known reason. This sample gives about 49,000 clones in total; around 87% of them show up just once. Less than 6.5% of the sample goes to the ten largest clones. This sample is drawn from a study of T cell changes during pregnancy in multiple sclerosis (dated by TCRdb to between 2017 and 2020). Concerning the study at large: In women with multiple sclerosis, the researchers looked at how the T cell repertoire shifted as pregnancy progressed.

The sample here was peripheral blood, taken after pregnancy. The origin of this receptor is a female donor in good health, enrolled as a control in a pregnancy study.

CDR3 sequence: CASSQTSGTGGGNEKLFF. The DNA sequence is given as TGCGCCAGCAGCCAAACCTCCGGGACGGGAGGTGGTAATGAAAAACTGTTTTTT. In this chain, TRBV4-3 is recombined with TRBJ1-4, and the D gene may be TRBD1, 5 bases matching. The junction carries 20 bases between V and J, which are trimmed by 2 bases and 4 bases respectively. The germline V gene provides CDR1 LGHNA and CDR2 YSLEER. Including the terminal cysteine and phenylalanine, the CDR3 comprises 18 residues. The kept DNA is CDR3 alone, 54 bases in frame from the first base.